The sequence of this T cell receptor (beta chain) was determined in a study of T cells expressing NK-cell markers. For the study at large: The study sequenced eight donors, seven HCMV-seropositive and one seronegative.

Looked up from germline, CDR1 is ENHRY and CDR2 is SYGVKD. The length of the CDR3 is 12 residues. UMIs were included in TCR beta cDNA generated by 5'RACE template switching. TCRdb processed the 5' RACE reads again and assigns one entry to each CDR3 protein, with no DNA. The sample has approximately 460,000 distinct CDR3 sequences. The receptor comes from a woman between 18 and 70 years old in good health. Sequenced sample: blood T cells: a sorted CD56 or NKG2C T cell subset, CD4+ or CD8+ T cells, or bulk PBMC T cells (not recorded which). The V gene is TRBV10-3, the J gene TRBJ1-2. The CDR3 here is CAISDLGNGYTF.